This record concerns one TCR beta chain sequence. These data come from a study of blood T cell repertoires in COVID-19. This CDR3 spans 13 amino acids. V lost 1 base and J lost 8, with 9 bases in between. Germline assignment: CDR1 LNHDA and CDR2 SQIVND (reference sequence). Profiling relied on immunoSEQ multiplex PCR, and the TCRdb table lists in-frame clones only, not all of them. The data show hundreds of thousands of clones, 85% seen once. The V and J genes are TRBV19 and TRBJ2-1; possibly TRBD1 for D (5 bases). The sequenced sample was peripheral blood. The clonotype originates from a woman between 18 and 29 years old with acute or convalescent COVID-19. DNA for the CDR3: TGTGCCAGTAGTATAGCCCAGGGCTATGAGCAGTTCTTC. Translated, it gives CASSIAQGYEQFF.